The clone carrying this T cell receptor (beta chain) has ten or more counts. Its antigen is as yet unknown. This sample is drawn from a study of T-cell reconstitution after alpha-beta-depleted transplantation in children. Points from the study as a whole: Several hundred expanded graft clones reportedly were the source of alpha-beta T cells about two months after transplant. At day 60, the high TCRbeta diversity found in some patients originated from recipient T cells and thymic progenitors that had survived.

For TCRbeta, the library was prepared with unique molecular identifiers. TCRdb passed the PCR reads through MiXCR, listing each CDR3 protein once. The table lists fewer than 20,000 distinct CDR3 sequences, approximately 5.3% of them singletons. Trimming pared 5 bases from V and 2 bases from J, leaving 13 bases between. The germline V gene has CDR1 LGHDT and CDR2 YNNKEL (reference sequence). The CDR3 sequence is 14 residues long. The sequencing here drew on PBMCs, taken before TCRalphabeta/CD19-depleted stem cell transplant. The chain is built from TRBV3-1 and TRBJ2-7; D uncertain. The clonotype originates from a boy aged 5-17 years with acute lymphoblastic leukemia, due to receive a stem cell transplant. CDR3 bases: TGTGCCAGCAGCTCTCGAGGTCCTACCTACGAGCAGTACTTC. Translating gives CASSSRGPTYEQYF.